These 30 T cell receptor beta chains were sequenced from one sample in a study of blood T cells in healthy people across ages. A second PCR of 7 to 11 cycles used a sample-barcoded 5' primer and a J-beta primer mix. TCRdb fed the 5' RACE reads into MiXCR, producing one record per CDR3 protein. The data show about 720,000 distinct CDR3 sequences, with 22% seen just once and around a fifth held by the top ten. The sample was blood. Receptors originate from a man between 65 and 80 years old in good health.

The chain combines TRBV6-6 with TRBJ1-1; a possible D gene is TRBD1 (5 bases). CDR3 length equals 14 residues. The germline V and J ends were trimmed by 0 bases and 11 bases, with 16 bases remaining between them. Germline CDR1 is MNHNY and CDR2 is SVGAGI (reference sequence). The CDR3 DNA follows: TGTGCCAGCAGTTACTCTCGGACACCCCCTCGGGCTTTCTTT. Translated, it gives CASSYSRTPPRAFF.

This clonotype was picked up a small number of times. The chain carries TRBV28 and TRBJ2-5; maybe TRBD2 (6 bases). TRBJ2-1 explains the end of the DNA better; the J call may be wrong. CDR3 length: 13 residues. From germline, CDR1 is MDHEN and CDR2 SYDVKM. This CDR3 is CASSRLVTDEQFF. The DNA of the CDR3 is TGTGCCAGCAGTCGACTAGTTACCGATGAGCAGTTCTTC.

V and J are TRBV20-1 and TRBJ2-3; D may be TRBD1 (5 bases). Germline V gene sequence: CDR1 DFQATT, CDR2 SNEGSKA (reference sequence). This CDR3 is built from 14 residues. V shed 2 bases and J shed 2 bases, with 11 bases lying between them. CDR3 loop: CSARYETATDTQYF. CDR3 in DNA: TGCAGTGCTAGATACGAGACAGCCACAGATACGCAGTATTTT.

This clonotype was counted between two and nine times. This chain uses TRBV12-3 or TRBV12-4 with TRBJ2-5; 12 bases match TRBD2. The end of the DNA aligns better with TRBJ2-1, so the J call may be wrong. The CDR3 length is 16 residues. CDR3 in DNA: TGTGCCAGCAGGTCAGGGACTAGCGGGTTTTACAATGAGCAGTTCTTC. Its translation: CASRSGTSGFYNEQFF.

The chain links TRBV7-2 to TRBJ2-1; D is possibly TRBD1 (5 bases). CDR3 length equals 18 residues. Germline V gives CDR1 SGHTA, CDR2 FQGNSA. V was pared by 3 bases and J by 0 bases, with 18 bases between. The CDR3 protein is CASSFRQPRASSYNEQFF. In DNA form, the CDR3 reads TGTGCCAGCAGCTTCCGACAGCCCAGAGCGAGCTCCTACAATGAGCAGTTCTTC.

This clonotype was observed a few times. The rearrangement joins TRBV7-9 to TRBJ2-5; D is undetermined. Deletions cut 2 bases from V and 0 bases from J, with 7 bases between. This CDR3 spans 14 amino acids. Germline CDR1 and CDR2: SEHNR and FQNEAQ (reference sequence). CDR3 region: CASSLPINQETQYF. The CDR3 DNA sequence: TGTGCCAGCAGCTTACCTATTAACCAAGAGACCCAGTACTTC.

The rearrangement uses TRBV18 and TRBJ1-3; TRBD1 agrees at 7 bases. The germline CDR1 and CDR2 sequences are KGHSH and LQKENI. V lost 2 bases, J lost 0 bases, and 7 bases stayed unmatched. CDR3 size: 17 residues. The CDR3 spells CASSPYDRALSGNTIYF. In DNA, the CDR3 is TGTGCCAGCTCACCATACGACAGGGCGCTCTCTGGAAACACCATATATTTT.

The chain combines TRBV11-2 with TRBJ2-7; no definite D call. The CDR3 spans 16 residues. Germline V gives CDR1 SGHAT, CDR2 FQNNGV. Trimming removed 4 bases at V and 0 bases at J, with 16 bases between. CDR3 region: CASSSFSTSRSYEQYF. The CDR3 nucleotides are TGTGCCAGCAGCTCATTCTCGACTTCTCGCTCCTACGAGCAGTACTTC.

V is TRBV11-2 and J is TRBJ1-2, with no clear D. V gave up 5 bases and J gave up 6 bases, with 13 bases separating them. The germline V gene encodes CDR1 SGHAT and CDR2 FQNNGV. This CDR3 spans 13 amino acids. The CDR3: CASSPSPHHGYTF. CDR3 nucleotides: TGTGCCAGCAGCCCATCACCGCATCATGGCTACACCTTC.

V usage is TRBV13 and J usage is TRBJ1-4; TRBD1 is a possible D gene (5 bases). The ends were cut back, 5 bases at V and 7 bases at J, with 14 bases in the middle. Germline assignment: CDR1 PRHDT and CDR2 FYEKMQ (reference sequence). There are 14 residues in the CDR3. The CDR3 here is CASSPRRGGEKLFF. The CDR3 coding sequence is TGTGCCAGCAGCCCAAGGAGGGGAGGTGAAAAACTGTTTTTT. Full variable domain (rest looked up from reference TRBV13 and TRBJ1-4): AAGVIQSPRHLIKEKRETATLKCYPIPRHDTVYWYQQGPGQDPQFLISFYEKMQSDKGSIPDRFSAQQFSDYHSELNMSSLELGDSALYFCASSPRRGGEKLFFGSGTQLSVL.

V is TRBV6-6 and J is TRBJ2-7; possibly TRBD1 for D (6 bases). The germline CDR1 and CDR2 sequences are MNHNY and SVGAGI (reference sequence). The CDR3 is 13 amino acids. Trimming took 5 bases from V and 3 from J, leaving 11 bases between them. The CDR3 DNA is TGTGCCAGCAGTCGACAGGCTAACTACGAGCAGTACGTC. This encodes CASSRQANYEQYV.

In its sample, this clonotype was seen a few times. The chain recombines TRBV29-1 with TRBJ2-1; possibly TRBD1 for D (5 bases). The tail of the sequence fits TRBJ2-7 better, so the J call may be wrong. The CDR3 is made up of 15 amino acids. CDR1 SQVTM and CDR2 ANQGSEA come from the germline V gene. In nucleotides, the CDR3 is TGCAGCGTTGAAGTATTAGACAGAACCTCCTACGAGCAGTACTTC. Translated: CSVEVLDRTSYEQYF.

This clonotype was counted a few times. V and J are TRBV3-1 and TRBJ2-7; tentatively, D is TRBD1 (6 bases). There are 12 residues in the CDR3. CDR1 and CDR2 (germline): LGHDT, YNNKEL (reference sequence). V dropped 4 bases and J dropped 5 bases, with 9 bases sitting between them. In nucleotides, the CDR3 is TGTGCCAGCAGCCGTACAGGGAACGAGCAGTACTTC. Translating it yields CASSRTGNEQYF.

In regard to this clonotype: At one end the junction does not follow the germline gene, possibly because of a read error. The chain links TRBV18 to TRBJ2-1, with TRBD2 as a possible D gene (5 bases). Germline CDR1 KGHSH, CDR2 LQKENI. This CDR3 is built from 16 residues. DNA for the CDR3: TGTGCCGGCTCACCACCTCCTAGCAGTGTCTACAATGAGCAGTTCTTC. This encodes CAGSPPPSSVYNEQFF.

The chain links TRBV10-3 to TRBJ2-3, with 7 bases matching TRBD2. Trimming cost V 6 bases and J 6 bases; bases outside gene matches: 9. Looked up from germline, CDR1 is ENHRY and CDR2 is SYGVKD. CDR3 length: 14 residues. CDR3 coding DNA: TGTGCCATCAGCGCCACCACTAGCGCGGATACGCAGTATTTT. Its protein product is CAISATTSADTQYF.

This clonotype was picked up a small number of times. The chain has TRBV7-3 and TRBJ2-3; D not resolved. Germline V lookup: CDR1 SGHTA, CDR2 FQGTGA. The CDR3 contains 15 residues. Trimming took 4 bases from V and 4 from J, leaving 15 bases between them. The CDR3 here is CASSSAIETADTQYF. As DNA, the CDR3 is TGTGCCAGCAGCTCCGCAATTGAGACCGCAGATACGCAGTATTTT.

This clonotype was seen at least ten times. V usage is TRBV7-9 and J usage is TRBJ2-7, with a tentative D call TRBD1 (5 bases). CDR3 length: 13 residues. The germline CDR1 and CDR2 sequences are SEHNR and FQNEAQ (reference sequence). Trimming took 2 bases from V and 6 from J, leaving 11 bases between them. DNA of the CDR3: TGTGCCAGCAGCTTATACGCAGGGTTCGAGCAGTACTTC. Its protein product is CASSLYAGFEQYF.

This clonotype was counted a few times. The junction shows a germline mismatch at one end, possibly a read error. The genes are TRBV7-2 and TRBJ2-3; tentatively, D is TRBD2 (5 bases). The germline CDR1 and CDR2 sequences are SGHTA and FQGNSA. The CDR3 has 11 residues. CDR3 protein: CASSPDYRTNF. For the CDR3, the DNA is TGTGCCAGCAGCCCAGACTACCGTACGAATTTT.

This clonotype has just a few counts. The chain combines TRBV5-1 with TRBJ2-1; D remains ambiguous. The DNA end lines up better with TRBJ2-7; the J call may be wrong. This CDR3 is 14 amino acids long. CDR1 is SGHRS, CDR2 YFSETQ, per germline. The CDR3 is CASSFDTAEYEQYF. CDR3 nucleotide sequence: TGCGCCAGCAGCTTCGACACAGCTGAGTACGAGCAGTACTTC.

V and J are TRBV19 and TRBJ2-5, with TRBD1 identical over 8 bases. The ends lost 3 bases at V and 5 bases at J; junction bases unmatched: 5. The CDR3 length is 14 residues. CDR1 is LNHDA and CDR2 is SQIVND in the germline V gene (reference sequence). In nucleotides, the CDR3 is TGTGCCAGTAGTATCGGACAGGGTCCGGAGACCCAGTACTTC. This encodes CASSIGQGPETQYF.

This clonotype was picked up a small number of times. The chain is built from TRBV18 and TRBJ2-5; tentatively, D is TRBD2 (6 bases). Germline V gene data show CDR1 as KGHSH and CDR2 as LQKENI. CDR3 length equals 14 residues. The V and J ends lost 4 bases and 6 bases respectively, with 15 bases between them. The DNA for the CDR3 is TGTGCCAGCTCACTGGCGGGGCCCGGACAGACCCAGTACTTC. Its protein product is CASSLAGPGQTQYF.

Only a few counts were recorded for this clonotype. The gene calls are TRBV27 and TRBJ2-1, with D unresolved. The CDR3 loop spans 11 amino acids. Between the trimmed V and J ends, which lost 5 bases and 12 bases, there was a span of 11 bases. Germline CDR1 and CDR2: MNHEY and SMNVEV (reference sequence). CDR3 residues: CASSDRLGQFF. The CDR3 DNA reads TGTGCCAGCAGTGACCGCCTGGGGCAGTTCTTC.

This clonotype was counted a few times. The chain recombines TRBV7-9 with TRBJ1-5; D call uncertain. V gave up 2 bases and J gave up 5 bases, with 4 bases separating them. This CDR3 contains 12 residues. Germline-derived CDR1 and CDR2 are SEHNR and FQNEAQ (reference sequence). The CDR3 bases are TGTGCCAGCAGCTTACTGGATCAGCCCCAGCATTTT. Protein sequence: CASSLLDQPQHF.

The V call is TRBV20-1, the J call TRBJ1-1; D is unresolved. The V end was cut by 6 bases, the J end by 0 bases, with 14 bases between. There are 14 residues in the CDR3. The germline V gene has CDR1 DFQATT and CDR2 SNEGSKA (reference sequence). CDR3 region: CSAPVGSMNTEAFF. The DNA for the CDR3 is TGCAGTGCCCCGGTGGGCAGCATGAACACTGAAGCTTTCTTT.

This clonotype was observed a few times. The chain employs TRBV6-6 and TRBJ2-3; TRBD1 is a possible D gene (6 bases). V lost 3 bases and J 3 bases, leaving 10 bases between the germline ends. The germline V gene has CDR1 MNHNY and CDR2 SVGAGI (reference sequence). CDR3 length: 14 residues. For the CDR3, the DNA is TGTGCCAGCAGTTATGGGGGCCCGACAGATACGCAGTATTTT. It is translated as CASSYGGPTDTQYF.

This clonotype was observed a handful of times. This chain uses TRBV28 with TRBJ2-1, with D perhaps TRBD1 or TRBD2 (6 bases each). The germline V gene has CDR1 MDHEN and CDR2 SYDVKM. With 6 bases removed from V and 5 bases from J, the gap between germline ends came to 17 bases. This CDR3 contains 15 residues. The CDR3 region has the DNA TGTGCCAGCAGCCTGGGGGGCCCCACAAACAATGAGCAGTTCTTC. It is translated as CASSLGGPTNNEQFF. Together with reference TRBV28 and TRBJ2-1, the CDR3 gives the full variable domain: DVKVTQSSRYLVKRTGEKVFLECVQDMDHENMFWYRQDPGLGLRLIYFSYDVKMKEKGDIPEGYSVSREKKERFSLILESASTNQTSMYLCASSLGGPTNNEQFFGPGTRLTVL.

Comment on this clonotype: The conserved phenylalanine or tryptophan is not found at the CDR3 terminus, so this likely reflects a read error. The chain employs TRBV7-2 and TRBJ2-5, with TRBD2 matching 10 bases. The germline gives CDR1 SGHTA, CDR2 FQGNSA. CDR3 length: 14 residues. J lost 11 bases, V lost 6 bases, and 12 bases had no gene match. The CDR3 sequence: CASSLGVAGGEQYV. The DNA for the CDR3 is TGTGCCAGCAGTCTCGGGGTAGCGGGAGGTGAGCAGTACGTC.

This clonotype was recorded a few times. The chain recombines TRBV6-5 with TRBJ1-1; D is ambiguous. The CDR3 covers 13 residues. Germline lookup yields CDR1 MNHEY and CDR2 SVGAGI. V was clipped by 2 bases and J by 4 bases, with 8 bases between them. The CDR3 bases are TGTGCCAGCAGTTACAGCAAAGTCACTGAAGCTTTCTTT. Amino acid sequence: CASSYSKVTEAFF.

This clonotype was seen only a few times. The chain recombines TRBV7-2 with TRBJ2-1; 8 bases fit TRBD1. This CDR3 has 15 residues. Losses at the gene ends were 1 base for V and 3 bases for J; bases not matched to a gene: 2. Per the germline V gene, CDR1 is SGHTA and CDR2 is FQGNSA. The CDR3 bases are TGTGCCAGCAGCTTAGGGACAGGGATCTACAATGAGCAGTTCTTC. Translated, it gives CASSLGTGIYNEQFF.

The rearrangement joins TRBV7-2 to TRBJ2-1, with 12 positions matching TRBD2. The germline V gene has CDR1 SGHTA and CDR2 FQGNSA. V lost 5 bases to trimming and J lost 7 bases; unmatched junction nucleotides: 12. The CDR3 is made up of 17 amino acids. The DNA of the CDR3 is TGTGCCAGCAGCAAGACTAGCGGGAGAGTGGGGGTTAATGAGCAGTTCTTC. This translates into CASSKTSGRVGVNEQFF. The full variable domain, completed using reference TRBV7-2 and TRBJ2-1, is GAGVSQSPSNKVTEKGKDVELRCDPISGHTALYWYRQSLGQGLEFLIYFQGNSAPDKSGLPSDRFSAERTGGSVSTLTIQRTQQEDSAVYLCASSKTSGRVGVNEQFFGPGTRLTVL.